In this sample, the clone carrying this TCR beta chain turned up many times. What it binds is unknown. This entry comes from a study of early T cells in non-severe SARS-CoV-2 infection. Study information: Alpha and beta chains were unpaired, from unsorted whole-blood bulk RNA.

Overall study findings and caveats: VDJdb-based annotation leaned toward anti-spike CD8 responses and missed private and CD4 specificities.

Germline CDR1 MDHEN, CDR2 SYDVKM. The CDR3 consists of 16 residues. The V end was cut by 2 bases, the J end by 9 bases, with 20 bases between. Each single cDNA molecule received a unique molecular identifier. Via MiXCR, TCRdb re-called the 5' RACE reads, giving one row per CDR3 protein. The sample lists tens of thousands of distinct CDR3 sequences; about 7.1% were seen once. Specimen: whole blood, collected at baseline. The chain links TRBV28 to TRBJ2-1; tentatively, D is TRBD2 (7 bases). This clonotype originated in an adult who was a healthcare worker with PCR-confirmed SARS-CoV-2 infection or an uninfected control (not recorded which). CDR3 in amino acids: CASSLAGGLEGGEQFF. The DNA of the CDR3 is TGTGCCAGCAGTTTAGCCGGGGGGCTCGAGGGTGGTGAGCAGTTCTTC. The entire variable domain, with the rest obtained from reference TRBV28 and TRBJ2-1, is as follows: DVKVTQSSRYLVKRTGEKVFLECVQDMDHENMFWYRQDPGLGLRLIYFSYDVKMKEKGDIPEGYSVSREKKERFSLILESASTNQTSMYLCASSLAGGLEGGEQFFGPGTRLTVL.